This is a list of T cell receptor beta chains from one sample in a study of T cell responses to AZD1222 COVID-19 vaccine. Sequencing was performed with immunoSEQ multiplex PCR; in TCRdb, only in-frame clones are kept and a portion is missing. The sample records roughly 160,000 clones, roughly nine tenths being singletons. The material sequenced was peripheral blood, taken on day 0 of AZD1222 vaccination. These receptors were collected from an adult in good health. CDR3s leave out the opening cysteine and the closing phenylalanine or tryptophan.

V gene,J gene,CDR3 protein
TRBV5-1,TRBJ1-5,ASSPRGESNQPQH
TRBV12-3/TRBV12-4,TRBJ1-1,ASSLGQEAF
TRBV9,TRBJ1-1,ASSVHETDLINTEAF
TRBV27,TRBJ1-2,ASSSSPGTPRT
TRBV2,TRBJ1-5,ASQGGSNQPQH
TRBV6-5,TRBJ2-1,ASSYLNEQF
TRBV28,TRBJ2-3,ATGTSGTHTDTQY
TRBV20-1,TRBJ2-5,SASWTTGLYRTQY
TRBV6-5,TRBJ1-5,ASSLTGTGGQPQH
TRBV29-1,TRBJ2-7,SVGSYEQY
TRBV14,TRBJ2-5,ASSQDPGGWETQY
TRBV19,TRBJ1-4,ASSIPGQLNEKLF
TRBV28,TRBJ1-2,ASSLGLGVYGYT
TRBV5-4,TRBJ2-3,ASSLTAATDTQY
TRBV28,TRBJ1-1,ASSGPGTPNTEAF
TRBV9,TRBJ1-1,ASSVSPGQGTEAF
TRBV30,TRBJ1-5,AWRQGPQGPQH
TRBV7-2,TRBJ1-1,ASSLVGISTAEAF
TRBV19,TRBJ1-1,ASSIQGTGRTEAF
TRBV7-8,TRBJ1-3,ASSFPGGGNTIY
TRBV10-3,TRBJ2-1,ATNRGSSYNEQF
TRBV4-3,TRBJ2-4,ASSQEGGGGAAKNIQY
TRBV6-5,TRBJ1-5,ASSPYWNQPQH
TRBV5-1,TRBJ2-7,ASNPQPGSLYEQY